The 7 T cell receptor beta chains in this list originate from one sample, sequenced in a study of neurological immune-mediated disorders. A single record per CDR3 protein comes from TCRdb applying MiXCR to the 5' RACE reads. The sample carries tens of thousands of distinct CDR3 sequences, around 1.9% recorded once. The sample taken for sequencing was PBMCs. Receptors originate from a woman between 40 and 50 years old with multiple sclerosis.

This clonotype was observed many times. The chain joins TRBV4-1 to TRBJ2-7; a possible D gene is TRBD1 (6 bases). The V end was cut by 4 bases, the J end by 0 bases, with 10 bases between. The germline V gene has CDR1 MGHRA and CDR2 YSYEKL. The length of the CDR3 is 14 residues. CDR3 protein: CASSRTEYSYEQYF. The CDR3, as DNA: TGCGCCAGCAGCCGGACAGAGTACTCCTACGAGCAGTACTTC.

This clonotype occurred many times. It is likely a read error, because the conserved phenylalanine at the end of the CDR3 is missing. The chain links TRBV12-3 or TRBV12-4 to TRBJ1-2; D gene ambiguous. The CDR3 has 15 amino acids. The V end was cut by 5 bases, the J end by 4 bases, with 17 bases between. In nucleotides, the CDR3 is TGTGCCAGCAGTGCCCAGCTGGGATTGTCCTATGGCTACACCTGC. This encodes CASSAQLGLSYGYTC.

This clonotype was found many times. The CDR3 does not end in the conserved phenylalanine or tryptophan, so this is likely a read error. DNA of the CDR3: TGCGCCAGCACTCTTACAGGGACCCCCCAAGAGACCCAGTACTGC. This translates into CASTLTGTPQETQYC. V gene TRBV5-1 combines with J gene TRBJ2-5; tentatively, D is TRBD1 (6 bases). There are 15 residues in the CDR3. V was trimmed by 6 bases and J by 1 base, leaving 16 bases between them. Germline V gene sequence: CDR1 SGHRS, CDR2 YFSETQ.

This clonotype was picked up many times. J is TRBJ1-1 and V is TRBV7-3; 8 nucleotides align to TRBD1. The CDR3 runs to 14 residues. Germline V lookup: CDR1 SGHTA, CDR2 FQGTGA. The junction had 5 bases not matched to a gene; V was cut back by 5 bases and J by 3 bases. CDR3 nucleotides: TGTGCCAGCAGCCTGGCAGGGGGCTACACTGAAGCTTTCTTT. Its protein is CASSLAGGYTEAFF.

This clonotype has at least ten counts. The chain combines TRBV27 with TRBJ1-1; D remains unclear. V lost 1 base to trimming and J lost 5 bases, with 11 bases between them. CDR3 length: 14 residues. Germline CDR1 reads MNHEY; CDR2 reads SMNVEV (reference sequence). Here the CDR3 reads CASSLLGLGTEAFF. The CDR3 bases are TGTGCCAGCAGTTTATTAGGGTTGGGTACTGAAGCTTTCTTT.

This clonotype was seen at least ten times. The chain employs TRBV25-1 and TRBJ2-7; no reliable D call. Trimming stripped 5 bases from V and 3 bases from J, with 11 bases between. Germline CDR1 and CDR2: MGHDK and SYGVNS. The CDR3 totals 13 residues. CDR3 sequence reads: CASSCTDCYEQYF. CDR3 nucleotides: TGTGCCAGCAGTTGTACCGACTGCTACGAGCAGTACTTC.

This clonotype has a count of ten or more. The V gene is TRBV27, the J gene TRBJ1-1; 8 nucleotides agree with TRBD1. Germline CDR1 reads MNHEY; CDR2 reads SMNVEV (reference sequence). After removal of 6 bases from V and 5 bases from J, the junction contained 8 bases not matched to a gene. The CDR3 runs 14 residues. CDR3: CASSYRQGTTEAFF. CDR3 sequence (DNA): TGTGCCAGCAGCTACAGACAGGGGACGACTGAAGCTTTCTTT.